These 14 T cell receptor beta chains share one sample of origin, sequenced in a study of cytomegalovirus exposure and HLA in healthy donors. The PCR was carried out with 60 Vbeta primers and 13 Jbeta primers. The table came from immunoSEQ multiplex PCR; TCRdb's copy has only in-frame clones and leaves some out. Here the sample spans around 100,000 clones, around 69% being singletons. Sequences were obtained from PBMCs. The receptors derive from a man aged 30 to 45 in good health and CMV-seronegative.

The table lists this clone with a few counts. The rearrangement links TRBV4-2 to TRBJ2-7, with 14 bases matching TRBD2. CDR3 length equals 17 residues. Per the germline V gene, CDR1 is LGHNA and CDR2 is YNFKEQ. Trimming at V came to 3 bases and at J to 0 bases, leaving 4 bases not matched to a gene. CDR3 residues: CASSHRLAGGSSYEQYF. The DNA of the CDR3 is TGTGCCAGCAGCCACCGACTAGCGGGGGGGAGCTCCTACGAGCAGTACTTC.

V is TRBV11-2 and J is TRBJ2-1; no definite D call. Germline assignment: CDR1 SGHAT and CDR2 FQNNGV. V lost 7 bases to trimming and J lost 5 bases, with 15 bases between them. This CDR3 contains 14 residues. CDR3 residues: CASTMFGTNNEQFF. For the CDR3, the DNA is TGTGCCAGCACCATGTTTGGCACCAACAATGAGCAGTTCTTC. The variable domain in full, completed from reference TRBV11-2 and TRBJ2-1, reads EAGVAQSPRYKIIEKRQSVAFWCNPISGHATLYWYQQILGQGPKLLIQFQNNGVVDDSQLPKDRFSAERLKGVDSTLKIQPAKLEDSAVYLCASTMFGTNNEQFFGPGTRLTVL.

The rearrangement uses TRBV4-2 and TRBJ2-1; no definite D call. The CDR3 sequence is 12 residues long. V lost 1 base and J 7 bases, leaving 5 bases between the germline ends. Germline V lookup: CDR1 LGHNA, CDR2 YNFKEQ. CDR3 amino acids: CASSQVENEQFF. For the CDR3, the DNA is TGTGCCAGCAGCCAAGTCGAGAATGAGCAGTTCTTC.

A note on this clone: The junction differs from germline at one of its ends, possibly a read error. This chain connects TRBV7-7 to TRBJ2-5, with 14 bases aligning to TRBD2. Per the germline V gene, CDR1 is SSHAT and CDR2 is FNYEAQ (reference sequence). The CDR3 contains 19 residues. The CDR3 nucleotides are TGTGCTAGCAGCTTAAGGGGGACTAGCGGGAGCGGTAGTGCAGAGACCCAGTACTTC. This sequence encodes CASSLRGTSGSGSAETQYF. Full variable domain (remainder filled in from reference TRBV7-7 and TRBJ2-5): GAGVSQSPRYKVTKRGQDVTLRCDPISSHATLYWYQQALGQGPEFLTYFNYEAQPDKSGLPSDRFSAERPEGSISTLTIQRTEQRDSAMYRCASSLRGTSGSGSAETQYFGPGTRLLVL.

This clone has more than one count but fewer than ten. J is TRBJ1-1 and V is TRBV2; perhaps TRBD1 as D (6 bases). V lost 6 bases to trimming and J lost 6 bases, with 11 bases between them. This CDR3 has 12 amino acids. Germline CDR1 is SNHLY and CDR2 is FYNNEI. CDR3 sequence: CASSRWTAEAFF. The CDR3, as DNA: TGTGCCAGCAGCCGTTGGACAGCTGAAGCTTTCTTT.

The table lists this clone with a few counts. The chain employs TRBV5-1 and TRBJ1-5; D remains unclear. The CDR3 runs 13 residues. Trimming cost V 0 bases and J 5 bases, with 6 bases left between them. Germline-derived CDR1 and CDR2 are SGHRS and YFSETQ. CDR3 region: CASSLVGHQPQHF. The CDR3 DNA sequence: TGCGCCAGCAGCTTGGTTGGGCATCAGCCCCAGCATTTT.

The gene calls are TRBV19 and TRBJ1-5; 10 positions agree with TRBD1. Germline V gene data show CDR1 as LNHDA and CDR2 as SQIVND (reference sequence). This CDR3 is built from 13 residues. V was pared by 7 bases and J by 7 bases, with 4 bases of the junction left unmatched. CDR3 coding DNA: TGTGCCAGTATGGGACAGGGGCTACAGCCCCAGCATTTT. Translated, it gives CASMGQGLQPQHF.

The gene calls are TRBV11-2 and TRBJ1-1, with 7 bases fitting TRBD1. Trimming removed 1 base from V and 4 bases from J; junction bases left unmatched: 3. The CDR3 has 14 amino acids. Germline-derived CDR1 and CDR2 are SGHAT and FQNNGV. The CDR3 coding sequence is TGTGCCAGCAGCTTAGGAGGGGGCTTCACTGAAGCTTTCTTT. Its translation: CASSLGGGFTEAFF.

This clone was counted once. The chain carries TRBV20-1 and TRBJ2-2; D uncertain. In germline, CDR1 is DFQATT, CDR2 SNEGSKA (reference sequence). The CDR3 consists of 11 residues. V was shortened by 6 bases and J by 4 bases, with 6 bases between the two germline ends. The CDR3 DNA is TGCAGTGCATTCGGCACCGGGGAGCTGTTTTTT. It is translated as CSAFGTGELFF.

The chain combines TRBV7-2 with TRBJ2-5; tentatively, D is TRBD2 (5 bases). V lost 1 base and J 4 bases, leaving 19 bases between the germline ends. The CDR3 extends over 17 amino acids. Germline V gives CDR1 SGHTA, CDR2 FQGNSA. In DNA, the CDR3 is TGTGCCAGCAGCTTAGGAGGGAAACGAACGATGGGAGAGACCCAGTACTTC. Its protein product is CASSLGGKRTMGETQYF. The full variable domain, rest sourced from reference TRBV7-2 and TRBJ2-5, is GAGVSQSPSNKVTEKGKDVELRCDPISGHTALYWYRQSLGQGLEFLIYFQGNSAPDKSGLPSDRFSAERTGGSVSTLTIQRTQQEDSAVYLCASSLGGKRTMGETQYFGPGTRLLVL.

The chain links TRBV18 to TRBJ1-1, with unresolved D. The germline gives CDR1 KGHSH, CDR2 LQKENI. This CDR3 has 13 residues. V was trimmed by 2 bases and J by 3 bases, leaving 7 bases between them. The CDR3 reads CASSPTRDTEAFF. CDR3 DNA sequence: TGTGCCAGCTCACCAACCCGGGACACTGAAGCTTTCTTT.

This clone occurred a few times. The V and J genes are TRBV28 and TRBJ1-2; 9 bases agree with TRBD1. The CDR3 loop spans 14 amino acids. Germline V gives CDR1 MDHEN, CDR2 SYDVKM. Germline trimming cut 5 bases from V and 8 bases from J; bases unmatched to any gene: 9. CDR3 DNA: TGTGCCAGCAGTAGCCTACAGGGGGCAGTCGGCTACACCTTC. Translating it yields CASSSLQGAVGYTF.

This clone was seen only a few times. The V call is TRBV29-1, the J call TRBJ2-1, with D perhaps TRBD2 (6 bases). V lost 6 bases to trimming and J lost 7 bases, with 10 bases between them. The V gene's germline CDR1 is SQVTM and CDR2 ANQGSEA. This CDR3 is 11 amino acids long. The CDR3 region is CSVVAVNEQFF. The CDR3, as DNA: TGCAGCGTAGTAGCGGTGAATGAGCAGTTCTTC.

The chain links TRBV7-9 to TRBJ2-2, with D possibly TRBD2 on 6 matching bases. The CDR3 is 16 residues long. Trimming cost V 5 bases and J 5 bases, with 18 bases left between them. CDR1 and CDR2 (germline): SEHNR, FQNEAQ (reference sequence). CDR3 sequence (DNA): TGTGCCAGCAGCCCGCCCGGAGGCCGGGGGACCGGGGAGCTGTTTTTT. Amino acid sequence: CASSPPGGRGTGELFF. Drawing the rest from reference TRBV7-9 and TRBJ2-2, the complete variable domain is DTGVSQNPRHKITKRGQNVTFRCDPISEHNRLYWYRQTLGQGPEFLTYFQNEAQLEKSRLLSDRFSAERPKGSFSTLEIQRTEQGDSAMYLCASSPPGGRGTGELFFGEGSRLTVL.